The rows below give T cell receptor beta chains drawn from one sample of a study of identical twins. From the 5' RACE reads, TCRdb called clonotypes with MiXCR, one entry per CDR3 protein. The table includes approximately 620,000 distinct CDR3 sequences, 8% to 9% detected once. The same sample was also used in a study of yellow fever vaccine responses in identical twins.

Sequencing input: PBMCs. These receptors originate from a woman in her late teens or twenties in good health. CDR3s include the opening cysteine and the closing phenylalanine or tryptophan. A D gene is named only where the DNA matches it firmly. A row's size may be missing; if present it is once, few, many or a size class.

clone size	D gene	V gene	J gene	CDR3 protein	CDR3 DNA
few	.	TRBV12-3/TRBV12-4	TRBJ2-3	CASSLIGRGADTQYF	TGTGCCAGCAGTTTAATTGGCAGGGGGGCAGATACGCAGTATTTT
.	.	TRBV28	TRBJ2-3	CASSPDGGHTDTQYF	TGTGCCAGCAGTCCCGATGGGGGACACACAGATACGCAGTATTTT
few	.	TRBV11-2	TRBJ1-1	CASSLVGTDEAFF	TGTGCCAGCAGCTTAGTAGGCACCGATGAAGCTTTCTTT
few	.	TRBV15	TRBJ1-5	CATSMRGDQPQHF	TGTGCCACCAGCATGCGGGGAGATCAGCCCCAGCATTTT
many	.	TRBV6-1	TRBJ1-2	CASSAGTALYGYTF	TGTGCCAGCAGTGCAGGGACTGCCCTCTATGGCTACACCTTC
many	.	TRBV29-1	TRBJ2-3	CSVEFGEQYF	TGCAGCGTTGAATTCGGGGAGCAGTATTTT
.	.	TRBV11-2	TRBJ2-3	CASSSWDLGYGDTQYF	TGTGCCAGCAGCTCGTGGGATCTGGGGTATGGAGATACGCAGTATTTT
.	.	TRBV29-1	TRBJ2-7	CSVAYGARPHEQYF	TGCAGCGTTGCATACGGGGCCCGGCCCCACGAGCAGTACTTC
many	.	TRBV5-1	TRBJ2-7	CASSLAGDLSYEQYF	TGCGCCAGCAGCTTGGCGGGGGACCTCTCCTACGAGCAGTACTTC
few	TRBD1	TRBV6-2/TRBV6-3	TRBJ2-7	CASSYGWTGPGSEQYF	TGTGCCAGCAGTTACGGGTGGACAGGGCCCGGGAGTGAGCAGTACTTC